This T cell receptor beta chain was found in a study of cytomegalovirus exposure and HLA in healthy donors. Study-wide results and caveats: According to a later analysis, donors in an Asian-associated ancestry cluster reportedly had fewer N-insertions than the roughly 640-donor mean. In an earlier analysis, most TCR beta V segments were productive about 87% or about 30% of the time.

Remarks on this clone: Its antigen is unidentified.

Germline CDR1 is SGHRS and CDR2 is YFSETQ. The CDR3 loop spans 16 amino acids. The V segment lost 0 bases and the J segment 4 bases; nucleotides outside the gene matches: 6. Primers: 60 Vbeta forward and 13 Jbeta reverse. Repertoires were generated with immunoSEQ multiplex PCR, while TCRdb's copy carries only in-frame clones and drops some. The sample includes some 150,000 clones, more than 75% seen only once; the top ten take roughly 10%. This clonotype was obtained from a young man in good health and CMV-seropositive. The chain is built from TRBV5-1 and TRBJ2-1, with 8 bases that match TRBD1. Sequencing input: PBMCs. The CDR3 sequence: CASSLAGWTGYNEQFF. In DNA form, the CDR3 reads TGCGCCAGCAGCTTGGCCGGGTGGACAGGGTACAATGAGCAGTTCTTC. Full variable domain (rest looked up from reference TRBV5-1 and TRBJ2-1): KAGVTQTPRYLIKTRGQQVTLSCSPISGHRSVSWYQQTPGQGLQFLFEYFSETQRNKGNFPGRFSGRQFSNSRSEMNVSTLELGDSALYLCASSLAGWTGYNEQFFGPGTRLTVL.